The 11 T cell receptor beta chains presented below share a single source sample, sequenced in a study of blood T cell repertoires in COVID-19. Clones were read by immunoSEQ multiplex PCR, and TCRdb kept only the in-frame ones, dropping some. The sample includes under 300,000 clones, approximately 85% of them seen just once. The sequenced material came from peripheral blood. These receptors came from an elderly man with acute or convalescent COVID-19.

The rearrangement uses TRBV5-4 and TRBJ2-7; the match to TRBD2 covers 7 bases. V shed 0 bases, J shed 0 bases, and the junction held 9 bases outside the gene matches. Germline CDR1 is SGHNT and CDR2 is YYREEE (reference sequence). This CDR3 region has 17 residues. CDR3 residues: CASSLGGQRGSSYEQYF. In DNA form, the CDR3 reads TGTGCCAGCAGCTTGGGGGGCCAGCGGGGTAGCTCCTACGAGCAGTACTTC.

In DNA form, the CDR3 reads TGTGCCAGCAGCTTAGAAGGTAGGGAGCAGCCCCAGCATTTT. Its protein is CASSLEGREQPQHF. V usage is TRBV7-2 and J usage is TRBJ1-5, with D uncertain. Per the germline V gene, CDR1 is SGHTA and CDR2 is FQGNSA. V shed 1 base and J shed 7 bases, with 11 bases lying between them. This CDR3 contains 14 residues.

The V call is TRBV7-2, the J call TRBJ2-7; D is undetermined. Per the germline V gene, CDR1 is SGHTA and CDR2 is FQGNSA. CDR3 length equals 17 residues. V was trimmed by 2 bases and J by 3 bases, leaving 20 bases between them. CDR3: CASSLRTIAPGYYEQYF. CDR3 in DNA: TGTGCCAGCAGCTTAAGAACGATTGCGCCAGGATACTACGAGCAGTACTTC.

This clone has only one observation. The CDR3, as DNA: TGTGCCAGCAGTCCCCGGGAGGGGGACGAGCAGTACTTC. Residues: CASSPREGDEQYF. The rearrangement links TRBV27 to TRBJ2-7, with 8 bases identical to TRBD2. Germline assignment: CDR1 MNHEY and CDR2 SMNVEV (reference sequence). After removal of 5 bases from V and 5 bases from J, the junction contained 5 bases not matched to a gene. The CDR3 sequence is 13 residues long.

V usage is TRBV6-5 and J usage is TRBJ1-3; a possible D gene is TRBD1 (6 bases). Between the trimmed V and J ends, which lost 2 bases and 4 bases, there was a span of 12 bases. This CDR3 is built from 15 residues. In germline, CDR1 is MNHEY, CDR2 SVGAGI. For the CDR3, the DNA is TGTGCCAGCAGTTACGCCCAGGACAGAGGAAACACCATATATTTT. Amino acid sequence: CASSYAQDRGNTIYF.

This chain links TRBV27 with TRBJ1-1; D may be TRBD1 (5 bases). CDR3 length: 14 residues. The V and J ends lost 11 bases and 7 bases respectively, with 23 bases between them. CDR1 and CDR2 from the germline V gene are MNHEY and SMNVEV (reference sequence). CDR3 DNA: TGTGCCGCAGACAGCGACGGGCAAAGGGGTGAAGCTTTCTTT. Encoded protein: CAADSDGQRGEAFF.

The V gene is TRBV28, the J gene TRBJ1-3; a weak D match, TRBD1 (6 bases). Per the germline V gene, CDR1 is MDHEN and CDR2 is SYDVKM. V was trimmed by 5 bases and J by 0 bases, leaving 14 bases between them. The CDR3 contains 16 residues. The chain's CDR3 is CASSTRQAHSGNTIYF. The CDR3 region has the DNA TGTGCCAGCAGTACGCGACAGGCGCACTCTGGAAACACCATATATTTT.

This sequence joins TRBV7-2 and TRBJ1-5, with 9 bases fitting TRBD1. The CDR3 spans 15 residues. Losses at the gene ends were 5 bases for V and 3 bases for J; bases not matched to a gene: 5. Germline-derived CDR1 and CDR2 are SGHTA and FQGNSA. The DNA of the CDR3 is TGTGCCAGCAGCGCCGGACAGGGGATCAATCAGCCCCAGCATTTT. It translates to CASSAGQGINQPQHF.

As regards this clone: Other DNA sequences in the sample encode the same CDR3. The V call is TRBV28, the J call TRBJ1-2; possibly TRBD1 for D (5 bases). The V and J ends lost 3 bases and 5 bases respectively, with 7 bases between them. CDR1 is MDHEN and CDR2 is SYDVKM in the germline V gene. The CDR3 has 12 residues. This chain's CDR3 is CASSFGGYGYTF. The CDR3 bases are TGTGCCAGCAGTTTTGGGGGGTATGGCTACACCTTC.

This clone was observed once. The genes are TRBV5-1 and TRBJ2-2; 9 bases are a match to TRBD1. The length of the CDR3 is 16 residues. Germline loops: CDR1 SGHRS, CDR2 YFSETQ. With V trimmed by 0 bases and J by 7 bases, 7 bases remained unmatched. In nucleotides, the CDR3 is TGCGCCAGCAGCTTGGCTCTACAGGGGGCAGGCGGGGAGCTGTTTTTT. Protein product: CASSLALQGAGGELFF.

J is TRBJ1-5 and V is TRBV6-4; D perhaps matches TRBD1 (6 bases). Germline V gene lookup returns CDR1 MRHNA and CDR2 SNTAGT. The CDR3 spans 15 residues. The V end was cut by 6 bases, the J end by 7 bases, with 19 bases between. CDR3 protein: CASRDLRGVEQPQHF. The CDR3 bases are TGTGCCAGCAGGGATCTCAGGGGAGTGGAGCAGCCCCAGCATTTT.